One and the same sample provided the 19 T cell receptor beta chains below, sequenced in a study of patients and donors after allogeneic stem cell transplantation. TCRdb re-analysed the RT-PCR reads in MiXCR, keeping a single row per CDR3 protein. The repertoire consists of hundreds of thousands of distinct CDR3 sequences, with approximately 16% occurring once and the leading ten covering 6% to 8%. The specimen was blood, either unsorted or a sorted T cell fraction (not recorded which). These receptors came from a human donor who was either an allogeneic HSCT recipient or a stem cell or donor lymphocyte infusion donor (not recorded which). It is not recorded whose cells these are; they may come from a transplant donor.

The rearrangement links TRBV7-9 to TRBJ2-6, with 7 bases that match TRBD1. Germline V gene data show CDR1 as SEHNR and CDR2 as FQNEAQ (reference sequence). The CDR3 spans 17 residues. J was trimmed by 0 bases and V by 3 bases; bases with no gene match: 5. This CDR3 is CASSFDRESSGANVLTF. The CDR3 DNA reads TGTGCCAGCAGCTTCGACAGGGAGAGCTCTGGGGCCAACGTCCTGACTTTC.

This clonotype has just a few counts. V usage is TRBV10-3 and J usage is TRBJ1-2; D unclear. CDR1 is ENHRY and CDR2 is SYGVKD in the germline V gene. V dropped 6 bases and J dropped 7 bases, with 24 bases sitting between them. There are 16 residues in the CDR3. Written as DNA, the CDR3 is TGTGCCATCAGCGTAGCACAACACCCCCCGTTGTCTGGCTACACCTTC. This codes for CAISVAQHPPLSGYTF.

Ten or more counts support this clonotype. An end of the junction differs from the germline gene, which may be a read error. This chain connects TRBV10-3 to TRBJ2-3; 14 positions agree with TRBD2. The CDR3 is 12 amino acids. Germline V gene data show CDR1 as ENHRY and CDR2 as SYGVKD. The CDR3 is CAVRLAGGPEYF. CDR3 DNA sequence: TGTGCCGTCAGACTAGCGGGAGGGCCTGAGTATTTT.

This clonotype was detected a few times. This chain uses TRBV25-1 with TRBJ1-1; D gene unclear. This CDR3 has 15 amino acids. Per germline, CDR1 MGHDK and CDR2 SYGVNS. V dropped 4 bases and J dropped 4 bases, with 16 bases sitting between them. The CDR3 sequence: CASSGHGQVSTEAFF. The DNA for the CDR3 is TGTGCCAGCAGTGGACACGGGCAAGTCAGCACTGAAGCTTTCTTT.

V gene TRBV7-9 combines with J gene TRBJ1-4; TRBD1 matches 7 bases. After removal of 5 bases from V and 0 bases from J, the junction contained 3 bases not matched to a gene. Germline loops: CDR1 SEHNR, CDR2 FQNEAQ (reference sequence). CDR3 length: 15 residues. The CDR3 DNA sequence: TGTGCCAGCAGCCCTGGGACAGCAACTAATGAAAAACTGTTTTTT. It is translated as CASSPGTATNEKLFF.

In this sample, this clonotype turned up once. A much larger clone lies a single base off, so this may be a read error. Since no conserved phenylalanine or tryptophan closes the CDR3, a read error is the likely cause. The V gene is TRBV4-2, the J gene TRBJ2-2; maybe TRBD2 (5 bases). Trimming left V 0 bases short and J 1 base short, with 9 bases between. The CDR3 contains 16 residues. Looked up from germline, CDR1 is LGHNA and CDR2 is YNFKEQ. The CDR3 DNA follows: TGTGCCAGCAGCCAAGAAGGAGCGGTGAACACCGGGGAGCTGTTTTCT. It encodes CASSQEGAVNTGELFS.

The table lists this clonotype with a few counts. This chain connects TRBV4-1 to TRBJ1-1; D might be TRBD1 (5 bases). V dropped 4 bases and J dropped 7 bases, with 16 bases sitting between them. Germline CDR1 reads MGHRA; CDR2 reads YSYEKL. The CDR3 covers 14 residues. The CDR3 here is CASSPMVRGGEAFF. The CDR3 nucleotides are TGCGCCAGCAGCCCCATGGTGAGGGGTGGTGAAGCTTTCTTT.

CDR3 loop: CATSDWRRGYEQYF. The CDR3 DNA reads as TGTGCCACCAGTGATTGGCGCAGGGGCTACGAGCAGTACTTC. V and J are TRBV24-1 and TRBJ2-7, with a weak D call TRBD1 (6 bases). Trimming stripped 2 bases from V and 3 bases from J, with 10 bases between. The V gene's germline CDR1 is KGHDR and CDR2 SFDVKD. This CDR3 has 14 amino acids.

This clonotype was counted only a few times. The chain uses TRBV29-1 and TRBJ1-2; D is perhaps TRBD1 (6 bases). CDR1 and CDR2 from the germline V gene are SQVTM and ANQGSEA. V gave up 2 bases and J gave up 13 bases, with 14 bases separating them. There are 11 residues in the CDR3. The CDR3 region has the DNA TGCAGCGTTGAATCCCAGGGGAGGTGCACCTTC. It translates to CSVESQGRCTF.

This clonotype was found a few times. This chain links TRBV9 with TRBJ2-7; 7 bases match TRBD2. CDR1 and CDR2 from the germline V gene are SGDLS and YYNGEE. Germline trimming cut 1 base from V and 5 bases from J; bases unmatched to any gene: 6. This CDR3 spans 14 amino acids. CDR3 nucleotides: TGTGCCAGCAGCGTAAGGGGCGGGAGTGACGAGCAGTACTTC. It codes for CASSVRGGSDEQYF.

CDR3 DNA: TGTGCCAGCACCATGGGGGGTATATCACCCCTCCACTTT. It specifies CASTMGGISPLHF. V usage is TRBV25-1 and J usage is TRBJ1-6; perhaps TRBD1 as D (5 bases). The CDR3 contains 13 residues. Germline values: CDR1 MGHDK, CDR2 SYGVNS. V lost 7 bases to trimming and J lost 10 bases, with 14 bases between them.

This clonotype was picked up a small number of times. The CDR3 sequence: CASSQGAGNEQFF. For the CDR3, the DNA is TGCGCCAGCAGCCAAGGAGCGGGAAATGAGCAGTTCTTC. The chain carries TRBV4-3 and TRBJ2-1; TRBD2 matches 7 bases. CDR1 is LGHNA, CDR2 YSLEER, per germline. This CDR3 region has 13 residues. V was clipped by 1 base and J by 7 bases; unmatched bases: 1.

J is TRBJ1-1 and V is TRBV6-1, with TRBD1 matching over 12 bases. Germline trimming cut 5 bases from V and 5 bases from J; bases unmatched to any gene: 6. This CDR3 is built from 15 residues. Germline CDR1 and CDR2: MNHNS and SASEGT. The CDR3, as DNA: TGTGCCAGCAGTACCCAGGGACAGGGGGCGACTGAAGCTTTCTTT. Translated: CASSTQGQGATEAFF.

This clonotype was counted ten times or more. The J gene is TRBJ2-2, the V gene TRBV12-3 or TRBV12-4; 7 nucleotides agree with TRBD1. V lost 6 bases to trimming and J lost 8 bases; unmatched junction nucleotides: 6. The CDR3 is 13 residues long. CDR3 protein: CASRRGGSGELFF. The DNA of the CDR3 is TGTGCCAGCAGGAGAGGGGGCTCTGGGGAGCTGTTTTTT.

The CDR3 nucleotides read TGCGCCAGCAGCTTCGGATCAGGGGTCGCCGGGGAGCTGTTTTTT. Residues: CASSFGSGVAGELFF. The rearrangement uses TRBV5-1 and TRBJ2-2, with D possibly TRBD1 on 6 matching bases. V was pared by 2 bases and J by 6 bases, with 14 bases between. Germline V gene lookup returns CDR1 SGHRS and CDR2 YFSETQ. This CDR3 has 15 amino acids.

Written as DNA, the CDR3 is TGCAGTGCCGGCAAGGTCGGGGGTGGGGCCAACGTCCTGACTTTC. It encodes CSAGKVGGGANVLTF. The chain employs TRBV20-1 and TRBJ2-6, with D perhaps TRBD2 (6 bases). Germline loops: CDR1 DFQATT, CDR2 SNEGSKA (reference sequence). V was clipped by 6 bases and J by 3 bases, with 15 bases between them. This CDR3 region has 15 residues.

This clonotype was seen a few times. The chain employs TRBV13 and TRBJ2-1; 11 bases agree with TRBD2. The germline V gene encodes CDR1 PRHDT and CDR2 FYEKMQ (reference sequence). This CDR3 comprises 15 residues. The trim removed 5 bases at V and 4 bases at J, leaving 4 bases unmatched. In nucleotides, the CDR3 is TGTGCCAGCAGCACGGGACTAGCGGCTTACAATGAGCAGTTCTTC. Its protein is CASSTGLAAYNEQFF.

V and J are TRBV7-3 and TRBJ2-5; D is undetermined. Germline V gives CDR1 SGHTA, CDR2 FQGTGA. The CDR3 runs to 16 residues. With 5 bases removed from V and 0 bases from J, the gap between germline ends came to 16 bases. CDR3 nucleotides: TGTGCCAGCAGCCCTAGGGTTTCGCTAGACCAAGAGACCCAGTACTTC. Translation: CASSPRVSLDQETQYF.

The rearrangement links TRBV25-1 to TRBJ2-2; the D is unclear. The V end lost 1 base, the J end lost 0 bases, and 6 bases lay between the germline ends. CDR1 and CDR2 from the germline V gene are MGHDK and SYGVNS. CDR3 length: 15 amino acids. As DNA, the CDR3 is TGTGCCAGCAGTGAATTCTACTCGAACACCGGGGAGCTGTTTTTT. Translating gives CASSEFYSNTGELFF. The full variable domain, with the rest looked up from reference TRBV25-1 and TRBJ2-2, is EADIYQTPRYLVIGTGKKITLECSQTMGHDKMYWYQQDPGMELHLIHYSYGVNSTEKGDLSSESTVSRIRTEHFPLTLESARPSHTSQYLCASSEFYSNTGELFFGEGSRLTVL.